The 24 T cell receptor beta chains below all came from one sample that was sequenced in a study of T cells after yellow fever vaccination. TCRdb itself ran the 5' RACE reads through MiXCR, one entry per CDR3 protein. The repertoire holds 400,000 to 650,000 distinct CDR3 sequences, with 21% as singletons. This specimen consisted of PBMCs, obtained around 3 weeks after the first yellow fever vaccination. The receptors were sampled from a man in his late teens or twenties who received the YFV17D yellow fever vaccine.

The DNA of the CDR3 is TGCAGCGTTGGGCAGGGGGCGCCCCGGTATGGCTACACCTTC. Encoded protein: CSVGQGAPRYGYTF. The chain combines TRBV29-1 with TRBJ1-2, with 8 bases aligning to TRBD1. From germline, CDR1 is SQVTM and CDR2 ANQGSEA. The ends lost 4 bases at V and 5 bases at J; junction bases unmatched: 9. The CDR3 contains 14 residues. The entire variable domain, with the rest obtained from reference TRBV29-1 and TRBJ1-2, is as follows: SAVISQKPSRDICQRGTSLTIQCQVDSQVTMMFWYRQQPGQSLTLIATANQGSEATYESGFVIDKFPISRPNLTFSTLTVSNMSPEDSSIYLCSVGQGAPRYGYTFGSGTRLTVV.

The sample holds many counts of this clonotype. The V and J genes are TRBV12-3 or TRBV12-4 and TRBJ2-7; TRBD2 aligns across 7 bases. CDR3 length equals 12 residues. Trimming at V came to 6 bases and at J to 3 bases, leaving 2 bases not matched to a gene. CDR3 sequence: CASSRTSYEQYF. For the CDR3, the DNA is TGTGCCAGCAGCCGGACTAGCTACGAGCAGTACTTC.

This chain connects TRBV13 to TRBJ2-1; no definite D call. The germline gives CDR1 PRHDT, CDR2 FYEKMQ (reference sequence). Trimming took off 0 bases at V and 0 bases at J, with 6 bases between the two ends. CDR3 length equals 15 residues. This CDR3 reads CASSLGFGSYNEQFF. The CDR3 bases are TGTGCCAGCAGCTTAGGGTTTGGCTCCTACAATGAGCAGTTCTTC.

The V call is TRBV6-2 or TRBV6-3, the J call TRBJ2-5, with a tentative D call TRBD2 (5 bases). Trimming shortened V by 8 bases and J by 1 base, and 23 bases separated the two germline ends. Germline CDR1 MNHEY, CDR2 SVGEGT. This CDR3 comprises 17 residues. CDR3 nucleotide sequence: TGTGCCAGCCAAAAGGGAGAGGTGATGGCGGGCCAAGAGACCCAGTACTTC. Translation: CASQKGEVMAGQETQYF.

The CDR3, as DNA: TGTGCCAGCAGCCCCGACGGACTTTCCTACGAGCAGTACTTC. It is translated as CASSPDGLSYEQYF. The chain is built from TRBV12-3 or TRBV12-4 and TRBJ2-7; TRBD2 is a possible D gene (5 bases). This CDR3 is built from 14 residues. Trimming pared 6 bases from V and 1 base from J, leaving 13 bases between.

This clonotype turned up a few times. The gene calls are TRBV18 and TRBJ2-7; no firm D call. This CDR3 is built from 15 residues. V dropped 5 bases and J dropped 1 base, with 15 bases sitting between them. CDR1 is KGHSH, CDR2 LQKENI, per germline. The CDR3 here is CASSAVEVRSYEQYV. In nucleotides, the CDR3 is TGTGCCAGCTCAGCCGTCGAGGTTAGATCCTACGAGCAGTACGTC.

The rearrangement uses TRBV2 and TRBJ2-7; 12 nucleotides align to TRBD1. Germline CDR1 is SNHLY and CDR2 is FYNNEI. This CDR3 has 14 residues. V dropped 4 bases and J dropped 4; count of bases not matched to a gene: 2. This CDR3 is CASSGGQGAYEQYF. CDR3 nucleotides: TGTGCCAGCAGTGGGGGACAGGGGGCATACGAGCAGTACTTC.

The rearrangement joins TRBV5-4 to TRBJ2-7; TRBD1 aligns across 12 bases. Germline V lookup: CDR1 SGHNT, CDR2 YYREEE (reference sequence). V was clipped by 6 bases and J by 3 bases; unmatched bases: 7. This CDR3 is built from 15 residues. The DNA of the CDR3 is TGTGCCAGCATGCCTGGGACAGGGGGCTTCTACGAGCAGTACTTC. Protein product: CASMPGTGGFYEQYF.

The chain employs TRBV11-1 and TRBJ2-3, with a tentative D call TRBD1 (7 bases). The V end lost 0 bases, the J end lost 0 bases, and 16 bases lay between the germline ends. This CDR3 contains 18 residues. The V gene's germline CDR1 is SGHAT and CDR2 FQDESV (reference sequence). This CDR3 reads CASSLAVGGTASTDTQYF. CDR3 DNA: TGTGCCAGCAGCTTAGCAGTAGGAGGGACAGCTAGCACAGATACGCAGTATTTT.

This chain links TRBV24-1 with TRBJ2-5, with TRBD2 as a possible D gene (5 bases). The V gene's germline CDR1 is KGHDR and CDR2 SFDVKD. V was trimmed by 4 bases and J by 5 bases, leaving 10 bases between them. This CDR3 comprises 13 residues. The CDR3 DNA reads as TGTGCCACCAGTGACTACAGCGGCGAGACCCAGTACTTC. It yields the protein CATSDYSGETQYF.

This clonotype was found a few times. The chain joins TRBV7-9 to TRBJ1-4; D unresolved. The CDR3 has 13 amino acids. The germline V gene encodes CDR1 SEHNR and CDR2 FQNEAQ (reference sequence). V dropped 8 bases and J dropped 7 bases, with 14 bases sitting between them. CDR3 protein: CASGSFEGEKLFF. The CDR3 bases are TGTGCCAGCGGCTCCTTCGAGGGTGAAAAACTGTTTTTT.

This chain uses TRBV6-2 or TRBV6-3 with TRBJ1-2; no definite D call. Germline CDR1 MNHEY, CDR2 SVGEGT. This CDR3 has 14 residues. The ends were cut back, 4 bases at V and 0 bases at J, with 9 bases in the middle. The CDR3 DNA reads TGTGCCAGCAGTTCAGGACCCCCTAACTATGGCTACACCTTC. Amino acids: CASSSGPPNYGYTF.

This clonotype occurred a few times. This chain links TRBV13 with TRBJ1-2; D gene ambiguous. Looked up from germline, CDR1 is PRHDT and CDR2 is FYEKMQ (reference sequence). The CDR3 totals 15 residues. Deletions cut 0 bases from V and 2 bases from J, with 10 bases between. The CDR3 spells CASSLGLGRNYGYTF. In DNA form, the CDR3 reads TGTGCCAGCAGCTTAGGCCTCGGCAGAAACTATGGCTACACCTTC. The full variable domain, in which reference TRBV13 and TRBJ1-2 provide the parts outside the CDR3, is AAGVIQSPRHLIKEKRETATLKCYPIPRHDTVYWYQQGPGQDPQFLISFYEKMQSDKGSIPDRFSAQQFSDYHSELNMSSLELGDSALYFCASSLGLGRNYGYTFGSGTRLTVV.

The table lists this clonotype with a few counts. The rearrangement joins TRBV29-1 to TRBJ2-1; D is possibly TRBD2 (6 bases). This CDR3 has 11 residues. Germline assignment: CDR1 SQVTM and CDR2 ANQGSEA. In DNA form, the CDR3 reads TGCAGTTCTAGCTCGGGGGATGAGCAGTTCTTC. Translation: CSSSSGDEQFF.

This clonotype has a handful of counts. The CDR3 DNA sequence: TGTGCCAGCAGTAGGCTGTTTAGGACTAGGGAGACCCAGTACTTC. Amino acids: CASSRLFRTRETQYF. The chain recombines TRBV6-1 with TRBJ2-5, with 7 bases lining up with TRBD2. The CDR3 loop spans 15 amino acids. V shed 5 bases, J shed 5 bases, and the junction held 11 bases outside the gene matches. The germline V gene encodes CDR1 MNHNS and CDR2 SASEGT.

This clonotype was seen a few times. The chain employs TRBV6-1 and TRBJ1-6, with D unclear. This CDR3 region has 15 residues. Trimming took off 10 bases at V and 0 bases at J, with 13 bases between the two ends. The V gene's germline CDR1 is MNHNS and CDR2 SASEGT. Here the CDR3 reads CATAGLGSYNSPLHF. In DNA form, the CDR3 reads TGTGCCACCGCCGGGCTCGGCTCCTATAATTCACCCCTCCACTTT.

This clonotype was detected only a few times. The chain carries TRBV20-1 and TRBJ1-6; D is unresolved. This CDR3 region has 14 residues. The germline CDR1 and CDR2 sequences are DFQATT and SNEGSKA (reference sequence). Trimming stripped 6 bases from V and 3 bases from J, with 12 bases between. As DNA, the CDR3 is TGCAGTGCCGCGGAGGGTAACTATAATTCACCCCTCCACTTT. Encoded protein: CSAAEGNYNSPLHF.

In the case of this clonotype: The junction and the germline gene differ at one end; a read error may be behind it. The rearrangement joins TRBV29-1 to TRBJ2-7, with D perhaps matching TRBD2 (5 bases). CDR1 is SQVTM, CDR2 ANQGSEA, per germline. The CDR3 covers 12 residues. The CDR3 bases are TGCAGCGTGGAAGACTACCACTACGAGCAGTACTTC. This gives the protein CSVEDYHYEQYF.

The chain links TRBV15 to TRBJ2-7; D gene uncertain. The ends were cut back, 1 base at V and 4 bases at J, with 14 bases in the middle. This CDR3 comprises 15 residues. CDR1 is LNHNV and CDR2 is YYDKDF in the germline V gene (reference sequence). The CDR3 nucleotides are TGTGCCACCAGCAGAGGCCGAGACATGGCGTACGAGCAGTACTTC. It translates to CATSRGRDMAYEQYF.

J is TRBJ2-3 and V is TRBV20-1, with 8 bases aligning to TRBD1. The CDR3 is made up of 16 amino acids. Germline V gene lookup returns CDR1 DFQATT and CDR2 SNEGSKA (reference sequence). Trimming cost V 7 bases and J 2 bases; bases outside gene matches: 14. The CDR3 DNA reads as TGCAGTGTCGCGCCGCAGGGGGCCTTTCTCACAGATACGCAGTATTTT. Its protein is CSVAPQGAFLTDTQYF.

The CDR3 loop reads CSARDFRLADGEQFF. The CDR3 DNA reads TGCAGTGCTAGAGATTTTCGGCTTGCCGACGGTGAGCAGTTCTTC. The chain employs TRBV20-1 and TRBJ2-1; D call uncertain. There are 15 residues in the CDR3. Germline V gene sequence: CDR1 DFQATT, CDR2 SNEGSKA (reference sequence). V gave up 0 bases and J gave up 9 bases, with 18 bases separating them.

The chain recombines TRBV9 with TRBJ1-2; maybe TRBD1 (6 bases). Germline CDR1 reads SGDLS; CDR2 reads YYNGEE. Trimming cost V 0 bases and J 6 bases, with 12 bases left between them. The CDR3 has 14 amino acids. In DNA, the CDR3 is TGTGCCAGCAGCGTAGTGGGGGGCGCGGATGGCTACACCTTC. This translates into CASSVVGGADGYTF.

The genes are TRBV3-1 and TRBJ2-3, with 12 bases aligning to TRBD2. The J segment lost 13 bases and the V segment lost 3 bases, leaving 2 bases of the junction unmatched. CDR3 length: 12 amino acids. CDR1 is LGHDT and CDR2 is YNNKEL in the germline V gene (reference sequence). The CDR3 reads CASSHTSGGKYF. In DNA, the CDR3 is TGTGCCAGCAGCCATACTAGCGGGGGGAAGTATTTT.

This clonotype was observed a few times. This rearrangement joins TRBV7-8 to TRBJ1-1; D ambiguous. The V gene's germline CDR1 is SGHVS and CDR2 FQNEAQ. The CDR3 spans 13 residues. The V end was cut by 6 bases, the J end by 4 bases, with 12 bases between. CDR3 in amino acids: CASSYEVGTEAFF. The DNA of the CDR3 is TGTGCCAGCAGTTATGAAGTAGGCACTGAAGCTTTCTTT. Together with reference TRBV7-8 and TRBJ1-1, the CDR3 gives the full variable domain: GAGVSQSPRYKVAKRGQDVALRCDPISGHVSLFWYQQALGQGPEFLTYFQNEAQLDKSGLPSDRFFAERPEGSVSTLKIQRTQQEDSAVYLCASSYEVGTEAFFGQGTRLTVV.